Described below is a single T cell receptor (beta chain) sequence and its context. Trimming cost V 2 bases and J 2 bases, with 10 bases left between them. The CDR3 is made up of 15 amino acids. The germline V gene has CDR1 MNHNY and CDR2 SVGAGI (reference sequence). The source of the sample is a study of blood T cell repertoires in COVID-19. Study summary: The United States, Italy and Spain provided the acute and convalescent COVID-19 samples. The cDNA or gDNA used as material had been derived from T cells, B-cell-depleted T cells, or PBMCs.

Seattle cases were enrolled at active infection and followed longitudinally. In the authors' workflow: Nucleated cell number was recorded as an estimate derived from reference gene primer amplification. Some clones are missing from TCRdb's copy, which holds only in-frame ones; the method was immunoSEQ multiplex PCR. V and J calls and clone size are copied from that table; D and trimming were computed from the DNA. The data hold a few hundred thousand clones, with 85% to 90% observed a single time. The V gene is TRBV6-6, the J gene TRBJ1-5; D not certain. This sequence was found in a woman in her 30s with COVID-19, enrolled during active disease. The specimen was peripheral blood. In DNA, the CDR3 is TGTGCCAGCAGTTACAGCCTGGGAGGCAATCAGCCCCAGCATTTT. This encodes CASSYSLGGNQPQHF.